A selection of T cell receptor beta chains follows, all from one sample in a study of Ad26.COV2.S vaccination and SARS-CoV-2 variants. TCRdb's copy holds only in-frame clones and misses some; the assay was immunoSEQ multiplex PCR. The table records more than 350,000 clones, about 93% of them present only once. Here the sequenced sample was peripheral blood, taken in a trial of Ad26.COV2.S vaccine versus placebo. The receptor source for this set is a person between 18 and 65 years old who received the Ad26.COV2.S COVID-19 vaccine or a placebo. Both conserved end residues are part of each CDR3. A D gene is named only where the DNA matches it firmly. Where a row states a size, it is once, few, many or the class of an expanded clone; other rows omit it.

size: NA
V: TRBV7-2
D: TRBD2
J: TRBJ2-7
CDR3: CASSLINPRNGGRFNEQYF
DNA: TGTGCCAGCAGCTTAATTAACCCCCGAAATGGCGGGAGATTCAACGAGCAGTACTTC

size: NA
V: TRBV7-9
D: NA
J: TRBJ1-1
CDR3: CASSLAVGQGLSEAFF
DNA: TGTGCCAGCAGCTTAGCGGTAGGGCAGGGGCTCTCTGAAGCTTTCTTT

size: once
V: TRBV4-3
D: TRBD2
J: TRBJ2-3
CDR3: CASSQDNLAGGPTDTQYF
DNA: TGCGCCAGCAGCCAAGATAATTTGGCGGGAGGGCCTACAGATACGCAGTATTTT

size: NA
V: TRBV4-1
D: NA
J: TRBJ1-4
CDR3: CASSQEGGNNEKLFF
DNA: TGCGCCAGCAGCCAAGAGGGGGGAAATAATGAAAAACTGTTTTTT

size: NA
V: TRBV28
D: NA
J: TRBJ2-6
CDR3: CASSSLLGGSGANVLTF
DNA: TGTGCCAGCAGTTCTCTACTTGGGGGCTCTGGGGCCAACGTCCTGACTTTC

size: NA
V: TRBV4-1
D: NA
J: TRBJ1-6
CDR3: CASSQDAAGATNSPLHF
DNA: TGCGCCAGCAGCCAAGATGCGGCGGGGGCAACAAATTCACCCCTCCACTTT

size: NA
V: TRBV7-9
D: NA
J: TRBJ2-7
CDR3: CASSSPGDQNSYEQYF
DNA: TGTGCCAGCAGTTCTCCAGGCGATCAAAACTCCTACGAGCAGTACTTC

size: NA
V: TRBV18
D: NA
J: TRBJ1-4
CDR3: CASSPDSTNEKLFF
DNA: TGTGCCAGCTCACCCGACAGCACTAATGAAAAACTGTTTTTT

size: NA
V: TRBV6-1
D: TRBD2
J: TRBJ2-4
CDR3: CASSEHFAGVSWNIQYF
DNA: TGTGCCAGCAGTGAACATTTCGCGGGAGTAAGTTGGAACATTCAGTACTTC

size: NA
V: TRBV24-1
D: NA
J: TRBJ2-3
CDR3: CATSDSPAGRSGSTDTQYF
DNA: TGTGCCACCAGTGATTCCCCCGCGGGTCGGAGCGGAAGCACAGATACGCAGTATTTT

size: NA
V: TRBV24-1
D: TRBD2
J: TRBJ2-7
CDR3: CATREKGAGWALYEQYF
DNA: TGTGCCACCAGAGAAAAAGGAGCGGGGTGGGCCCTGTACGAGCAGTACTTC

size: NA
V: TRBV7-9
D: NA
J: TRBJ1-1
CDR3: CASSFLGRGRRSVEAFF
DNA: TGTGCCAGCAGCTTCCTAGGCCGAGGCAGAAGATCGGTCGAAGCTTTCTTT

size: NA
V: TRBV10-1
D: TRBD2
J: TRBJ2-3
CDR3: CASSEAGVADTQYF
DNA: TGCGCCAGCAGTGAAGCGGGAGTCGCAGATACGCAGTATTTT

size: NA
V: TRBV14
D: NA
J: TRBJ2-2
CDR3: CASSQVEAWELFF
DNA: TGTGCCAGCAGCCAAGTGGAGGCATGGGAGCTGTTTTTT

size: NA
V: TRBV7-2
D: TRBD2
J: TRBJ2-7
CDR3: CASSPRTSGSGEQYF
DNA: TGTGCCAGCAGCCCCCGAACTAGCGGGAGTGGCGAGCAGTACTTC

size: NA
V: TRBV19
D: NA
J: TRBJ2-6
CDR3: CASSIETGANVLTF
DNA: TGTGCCAGTAGTATAGAGACTGGGGCCAACGTCCTGACTTTC

size: NA
V: TRBV29-1
D: NA
J: TRBJ1-1
CDR3: CSGLRGNTEAFF
DNA: TGCAGCGGCCTCAGGGGGAACACTGAAGCTTTCTTT

size: NA
V: TRBV27
D: NA
J: TRBJ2-1
CDR3: CASSLLSGTRFF
DNA: TGTGCCAGCAGTTTATTATCCGGGACGCGGTTCTTC

size: NA
V: TRBV5-1
D: NA
J: TRBJ2-7
CDR3: CASSLVGEYEQYF
DNA: TGCGCCAGCAGCTTGGTGGGGGAATACGAGCAGTACTTC

size: NA
V: TRBV6-2/TRBV6-3
D: TRBD2
J: TRBJ2-5
CDR3: CASSYSRGRAVETQYF
DNA: TGTGCCAGCAGTTACTCGCGAGGGAGGGCCGTAGAGACCCAGTACTTC

size: NA
V: TRBV29-1
D: NA
J: TRBJ1-3
CDR3: CSVGDRGLSGNTIYF
DNA: TGCAGCGTGGGGGATCGGGGACTCTCTGGAAACACCATATATTTT

size: NA
V: TRBV10-3
D: TRBD2
J: TRBJ2-3
CDR3: CAISDLTSGRVSDTQYF
DNA: TGTGCCATCAGTGACCTGACTAGCGGGAGGGTATCAGATACGCAGTATTTT

size: NA
V: TRBV5-6
D: TRBD1
J: TRBJ1-4
CDR3: CASSSGTGTFYGEKLFF
DNA: TGTGCCAGCAGCTCCGGGACAGGGACCTTCTACGGGGAAAAACTGTTTTTT

size: few
V: TRBV7-9
D: NA
J: TRBJ1-6
CDR3: CASSLYSGSKWEPLHF
DNA: TGTGCCAGCAGCTTATATTCCGGATCGAAATGGGAACCCCTCCACTTT

size: NA
V: TRBV18
D: NA
J: TRBJ1-2
CDR3: CASSPQGDNYGYTF
DNA: TGTGCCAGCTCACCACAAGGGGATAACTATGGCTACACCTTC

size: NA
V: TRBV2
D: NA
J: TRBJ1-5
CDR3: CASSEGGRRSNQPQHF
DNA: TGTGCCAGCAGTGAGGGCGGGCGCCGGAGCAATCAGCCCCAGCATTTT

size: NA
V: TRBV27
D: NA
J: TRBJ1-6
CDR3: CASSLRGPEGALHF
DNA: TGTGCCAGCAGTTTAAGGGGCCCGGAGGGGGCCCTCCACTTT

size: NA
V: TRBV28
D: NA
J: TRBJ1-2
CDR3: CASSLFPQGRGYTF
DNA: TGTGCCAGCAGTTTATTTCCCCAGGGTCGGGGCTACACCTTC

size: once
V: TRBV7-9
D: NA
J: TRBJ2-7
CDR3: CASSFLERRLTTYSYEQYF
DNA: TGTGCCAGCAGCTTCCTGGAGCGGAGGCTAACTACATACTCCTACGAGCAGTACTTC

size: few
V: TRBV2
D: NA
J: TRBJ1-1
CDR3: CASSVFSGNTEAFF
DNA: TGTGCCAGCAGTGTTTTCTCCGGGAACACTGAAGCTTTCTTT